Listed here are 20 T cell receptor beta chains from one sample, sequenced in a study of blood T cell repertoires in COVID-19. Here immunoSEQ multiplex PCR was the method, and the copy in TCRdb shows in-frame clones only, minus some. Of about 42,000 clones in the sample, around 89% were seen once. Sequenced sample: peripheral blood. Source of these receptors: a human donor in a cohort sampled during active COVID-19.

The V and J genes are TRBV3-1 (or the pseudogene TRBV3-2) and TRBJ1-3; weak D call: TRBD1 (5 bases). V was trimmed by 4 bases and J by 4 bases, leaving 11 bases between them. CDR3 length equals 14 residues. Germline-derived CDR1 and CDR2 are LGHDT and YNNKEL (reference sequence). The CDR3: CASSRTLTGNTIYF. Here the CDR3 DNA reads TGTGCCAGCAGCCGGACACTCACAGGAAACACCATATATTTT.

The J gene is TRBJ2-2, the V gene TRBV11-2; D unclear. Germline CDR1 reads SGHAT; CDR2 reads FQNNGV. The CDR3 contains 15 residues. Trimming left V 5 bases short and J 4 bases short, with 14 bases between. CDR3 sequence reads: CASSQSALFTGELFF. The CDR3 DNA is TGTGCCAGCAGCCAAAGCGCTCTGTTCACCGGGGAGCTGTTTTTT.

The J gene is TRBJ1-5, the V gene TRBV11-2, with D unclear. Between the trimmed V and J ends, which lost 2 bases and 2 bases, there was a span of 10 bases. Germline CDR1 SGHAT, CDR2 FQNNGV. The CDR3 runs 15 residues. CDR3 nucleotide sequence: TGTGCCAGCAGCTTATTCCCTACAGGCAATCAGCCCCAGCATTTT. Translation: CASSLFPTGNQPQHF.

The genes are TRBV7-9 and TRBJ1-1; D is undetermined. The CDR3 covers 14 residues. Germline V gene lookup returns CDR1 SEHNR and CDR2 FQNEAQ (reference sequence). The germline V and J ends were trimmed by 5 bases and 4 bases, with 14 bases remaining between them. The CDR3 nucleotides are TGTGCCAGCAGCGCTAGCACAGTCGGCACTGAAGCTTTCTTT. Translated, it gives CASSASTVGTEAFF.

This clone was seen a single time. The CDR3 reads CAISGRGQFYEQYF. The CDR3 region has the DNA TGTGCCATCAGTGGACGGGGACAGTTCTACGAGCAGTACTTC. The chain couples TRBV10-3 to TRBJ2-7, with 7 bases matching TRBD1. V gave up 4 bases and J gave up 3 bases; unmatched junction bases: 6. Germline V CDR1 and CDR2: ENHRY, SYGVKD. This CDR3 has 14 residues.

V gene TRBV27 combines with J gene TRBJ1-5; D gene uncertain. CDR3 length: 12 amino acids. Trimming pared 4 bases from V and 3 bases from J, leaving 4 bases between. Germline CDR1 and CDR2: MNHEY and SMNVEV (reference sequence). The CDR3 region is CASSSYNQPQHF. Written as DNA, the CDR3 is TGTGCCAGCAGTTCGTACAATCAGCCCCAGCATTTT.

The rearrangement uses TRBV3-1 (or the pseudogene TRBV3-2) and TRBJ2-2; 10 bases line up with TRBD2. CDR3 length: 16 amino acids. CDR1 is LGHDT, CDR2 YNNKEL, per germline (reference sequence). V dropped 4 bases and J dropped 6; count of bases not matched to a gene: 8. The CDR3 nucleotides are TGTGCCAGCAGCCTGGGAGCGGGGGGGCACTCCGGGGAGCTGTTTTTT. Encoded protein: CASSLGAGGHSGELFF.

This clone has only a few counts. This rearrangement joins TRBV4-1 to TRBJ2-7; TRBD1 agrees at 7 bases. CDR1 and CDR2 (germline): MGHRA, YSYEKL. This CDR3 region has 15 residues. With V trimmed by 1 base and J by 2 bases, 5 bases remained unmatched. CDR3 sequence (DNA): TGCGCCAGCAGCCAAGGAGGGACAGCCACCTACGAGCAGTACTTC. This codes for CASSQGGTATYEQYF.

The V call is TRBV6-6, the J call TRBJ1-4; D is perhaps TRBD1 (6 bases). Germline-derived CDR1 and CDR2 are MNHNY and SVGAGI (reference sequence). V dropped 5 bases and J dropped 0 bases, with 16 bases sitting between them. CDR3 length: 17 amino acids. CDR3 in DNA: TGTGCCAGCAGTCGGACAGAGGACATCCCAACTAATGAAAAACTGTTTTTT. It yields the protein CASSRTEDIPTNEKLFF.

The chain joins TRBV11-2 to TRBJ1-5; D call uncertain. This CDR3 is built from 14 residues. With 5 bases removed from V and 6 bases from J, the gap between germline ends came to 14 bases. In germline, CDR1 is SGHAT, CDR2 FQNNGV. CDR3 region: CASSLRPGSQPQHF. The CDR3 nucleotides are TGTGCCAGCAGCCTCCGGCCGGGTTCTCAGCCCCAGCATTTT.

The chain employs TRBV7-9 and TRBJ2-7; D is perhaps TRBD1 (6 bases). CDR1 and CDR2 (germline): SEHNR, FQNEAQ (reference sequence). The CDR3 loop spans 12 amino acids. Trimming took 5 bases from V and 4 from J, leaving 9 bases between them. As DNA, the CDR3 is TGTGCCAGCAGCCCTAGGGGGTACGAGCAGTACTTC. Its translation is CASSPRGYEQYF.

The chain has TRBV5-4 and TRBJ2-3, with D possibly being TRBD1 (6 bases). CDR1 is SGHNT and CDR2 is YYREEE in the germline V gene (reference sequence). CDR3 size: 14 residues. V was shortened by 2 bases and J by 1 base, with 8 bases between the two germline ends. CDR3: CASSLRTGTDTQYF. CDR3 nucleotide sequence: TGTGCCAGCAGCTTACGGACAGGCACAGATACGCAGTATTTT. Together with reference TRBV5-4 and TRBJ2-3, the CDR3 gives the full variable domain: ETGVTQSPTHLIKTRGQQVTLRCSSQSGHNTVSWYQQALGQGPQFIFQYYREEENGRGNFPPRFSGLQFPNYSSELNVNALELDDSALYLCASSLRTGTDTQYFGPGTRLTVL.

The chain joins TRBV5-4 to TRBJ1-2, with a weak D call TRBD1 (6 bases). Trimming removed 5 bases at V and 4 bases at J, with 15 bases between. The CDR3 consists of 14 residues. Looked up from germline, CDR1 is SGHNT and CDR2 is YYREEE (reference sequence). This CDR3 is CASRLYREGYGYTF. In DNA, the CDR3 is TGTGCCAGCAGGCTCTACAGGGAGGGCTATGGCTACACCTTC.

The chain employs TRBV3-1 (or the pseudogene TRBV3-2) and TRBJ2-5, with a possible D match to TRBD2 (6 bases). This CDR3 is 15 amino acids long. Germline V gene lookup returns CDR1 LGHDT and CDR2 YNNKEL (reference sequence). Trimming cost V 6 bases and J 4 bases, with 18 bases left between them. The CDR3 bases are TGTGCCAGCAGGAAACATGGGAGGTCCGGAGAGACCCAGTACTTC. Translated, it gives CASRKHGRSGETQYF.

The gene calls are TRBV7-6 and TRBJ2-7, with 7 bases aligning to TRBD1. Germline V gene lookup returns CDR1 SGHVS and CDR2 FNYEAQ. This CDR3 is 15 amino acids long. V lost 3 bases and J lost 3; bases outside the gene matches: 8. CDR3: CASSFRDSQVYEQYF. For the CDR3, the DNA is TGTGCCAGCAGCTTCCGGGACAGCCAAGTCTACGAGCAGTACTTC.

The rearrangement uses TRBV11-3 and TRBJ2-7; D is perhaps TRBD2 (6 bases). This CDR3 is built from 13 residues. Trimming shortened V by 2 bases and J by 4 bases, and 9 bases separated the two germline ends. Germline V lookup: CDR1 SGHNT, CDR2 YENEEA. The CDR3 nucleotides are TGTGCCAGCAGCTTATATAGCGGATACGAGCAGTACTTC. It is translated as CASSLYSGYEQYF.

This chain joins TRBV9 and TRBJ2-5; D uncertain. Trimming cost V 3 bases and J 1 base, with 7 bases left between them. Germline lookup yields CDR1 SGDLS and CDR2 YYNGEE. The CDR3 spans 13 residues. CDR3 residues: CASSAYLQETQYF. The CDR3 region has the DNA TGTGCCAGCAGCGCCTATCTCCAAGAGACCCAGTACTTC.

The chain recombines TRBV14 with TRBJ2-5; 9 nucleotides agree with TRBD1. The CDR3 loop spans 17 amino acids. J was trimmed by 4 bases and V by 0 bases; bases with no gene match: 9. Germline values: CDR1 SGHDN, CDR2 FVKESK. Written as DNA, the CDR3 is TGTGCCAGCAGCCAAGATAACACGGGACAGGGTGGAGAGACCCAGTACTTC. It is translated as CASSQDNTGQGGETQYF.

This chain joins TRBV15 and TRBJ2-3; possible D gene TRBD1, 5 bases. The V and J ends lost 5 bases and 2 bases respectively, with 17 bases between them. In germline, CDR1 is LNHNV, CDR2 YYDKDF (reference sequence). The CDR3 length is 16 residues. Written as DNA, the CDR3 is TGTGCCACCAGCTCCCGATCCAGGGCCTTCACAGATACGCAGTATTTT. It encodes CATSSRSRAFTDTQYF.

The gene calls are TRBV28 and TRBJ2-2; 9 bases align to TRBD2. V shed 11 bases and J 6 bases; nucleotides not matched to a gene: 10. Per the germline V gene, CDR1 is MDHEN and CDR2 is SYDVKM. This CDR3 has 14 amino acids. CDR3 bases: TGTGCCGCTAGGGCTAGCGGGAAATCCGGGGAGCTGTTTTTT. It yields the protein CAARASGKSGELFF.